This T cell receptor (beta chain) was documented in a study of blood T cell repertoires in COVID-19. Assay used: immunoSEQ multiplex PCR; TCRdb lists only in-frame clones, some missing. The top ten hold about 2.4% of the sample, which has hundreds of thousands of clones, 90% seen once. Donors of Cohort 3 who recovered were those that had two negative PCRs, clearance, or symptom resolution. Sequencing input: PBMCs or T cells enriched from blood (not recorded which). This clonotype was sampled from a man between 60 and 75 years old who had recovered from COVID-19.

The CDR3 nucleotides read TGTGCCAGCAGCTTAGAAGGACACAGTCAGCATTTT. This codes for CASSLEGHSQHF. The rearrangement joins TRBV7-6 to TRBJ1-5; a possible D gene is TRBD1 (5 bases). This CDR3 has 12 residues. Between the trimmed V and J ends, which lost 1 base and 13 bases, there was a span of 11 bases. Germline assignment: CDR1 SGHVS and CDR2 FNYEAQ.